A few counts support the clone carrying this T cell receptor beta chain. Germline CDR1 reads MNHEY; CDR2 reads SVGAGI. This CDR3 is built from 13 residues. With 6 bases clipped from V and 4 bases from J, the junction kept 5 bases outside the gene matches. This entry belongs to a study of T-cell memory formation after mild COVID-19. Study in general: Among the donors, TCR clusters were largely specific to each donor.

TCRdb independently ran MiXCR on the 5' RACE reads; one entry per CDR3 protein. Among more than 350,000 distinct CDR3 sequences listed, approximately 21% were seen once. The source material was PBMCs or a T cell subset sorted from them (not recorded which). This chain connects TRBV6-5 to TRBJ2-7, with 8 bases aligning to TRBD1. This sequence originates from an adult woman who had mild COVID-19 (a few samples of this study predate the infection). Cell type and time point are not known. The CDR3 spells CASRPTGAYEQYF. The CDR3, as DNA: TGTGCCAGCAGACCGACAGGGGCTTACGAGCAGTACTTC.